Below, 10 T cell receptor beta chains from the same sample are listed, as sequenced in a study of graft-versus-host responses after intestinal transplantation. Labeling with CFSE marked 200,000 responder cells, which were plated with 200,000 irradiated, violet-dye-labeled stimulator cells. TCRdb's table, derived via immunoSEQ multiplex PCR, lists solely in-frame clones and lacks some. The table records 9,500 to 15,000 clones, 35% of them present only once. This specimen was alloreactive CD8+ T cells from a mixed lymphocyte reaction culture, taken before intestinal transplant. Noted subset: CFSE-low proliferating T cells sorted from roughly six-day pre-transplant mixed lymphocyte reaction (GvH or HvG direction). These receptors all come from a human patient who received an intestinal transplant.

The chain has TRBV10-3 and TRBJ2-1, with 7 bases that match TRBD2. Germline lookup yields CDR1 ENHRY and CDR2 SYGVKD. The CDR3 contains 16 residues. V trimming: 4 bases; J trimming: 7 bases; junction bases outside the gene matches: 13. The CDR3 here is CAISVSGTGGWNEQFF. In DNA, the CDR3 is TGTGCCATCAGTGTCAGCGGGACTGGGGGTTGGAATGAGCAGTTCTTC.

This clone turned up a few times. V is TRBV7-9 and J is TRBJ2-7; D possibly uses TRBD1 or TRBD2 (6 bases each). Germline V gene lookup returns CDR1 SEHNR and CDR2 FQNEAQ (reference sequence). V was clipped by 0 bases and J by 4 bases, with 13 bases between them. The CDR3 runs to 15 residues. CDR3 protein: CASSLAWQGTYEQYF. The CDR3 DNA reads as TGTGCCAGCAGCTTAGCCTGGCAGGGGACTTACGAGCAGTACTTC.

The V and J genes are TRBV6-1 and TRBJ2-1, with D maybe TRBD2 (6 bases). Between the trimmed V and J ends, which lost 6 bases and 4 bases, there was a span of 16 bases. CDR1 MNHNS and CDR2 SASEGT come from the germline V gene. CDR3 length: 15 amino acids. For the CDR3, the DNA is TGTGCCAGCAGACCGCCGGGACTCCCATACAATGAGCAGTTCTTC. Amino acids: CASRPPGLPYNEQFF.

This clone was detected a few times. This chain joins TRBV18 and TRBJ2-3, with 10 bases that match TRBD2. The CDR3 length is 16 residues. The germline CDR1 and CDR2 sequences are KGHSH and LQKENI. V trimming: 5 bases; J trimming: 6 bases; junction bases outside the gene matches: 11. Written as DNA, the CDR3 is TGTGCCAGCTCAAGACCTAGCGGGAGCACATGGGATACGCAGTATTTT. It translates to CASSRPSGSTWDTQYF.

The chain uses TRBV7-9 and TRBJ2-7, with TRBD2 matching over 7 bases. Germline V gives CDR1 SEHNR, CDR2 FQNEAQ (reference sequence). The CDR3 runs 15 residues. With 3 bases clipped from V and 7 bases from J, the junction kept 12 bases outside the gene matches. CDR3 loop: CASSLDGAGVREQYF. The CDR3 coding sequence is TGTGCCAGCAGCTTGGATGGTGCGGGAGTCAGAGAGCAGTACTTC.

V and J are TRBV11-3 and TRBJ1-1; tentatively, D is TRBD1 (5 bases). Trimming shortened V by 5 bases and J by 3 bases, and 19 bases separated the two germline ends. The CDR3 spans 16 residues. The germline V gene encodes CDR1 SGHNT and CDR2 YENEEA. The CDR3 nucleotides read TGTGCCAGCAGCGACCCGCAGGGTATCTCTGACACTGAAGCTTTCTTT. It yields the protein CASSDPQGISDTEAFF.

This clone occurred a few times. The CDR3, as DNA: TGTGCCAGCAGCGACAATAGCAATCAGCCCCAGCATTTT. It translates to CASSDNSNQPQHF. The chain links TRBV9 to TRBJ1-5; D remains ambiguous. Germline V gives CDR1 SGDLS, CDR2 YYNGEE. V lost 3 bases and J lost 0, with 4 bases in between. There are 13 residues in the CDR3.

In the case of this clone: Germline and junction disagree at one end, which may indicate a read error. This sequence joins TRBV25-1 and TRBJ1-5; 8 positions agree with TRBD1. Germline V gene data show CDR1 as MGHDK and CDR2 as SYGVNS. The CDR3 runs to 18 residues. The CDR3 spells CARPLGGQANYSNQLQHF. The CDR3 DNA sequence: TGTGCCAGACCGCTTGGGGGACAGGCGAATTATAGCAATCAGCTCCAGCATTTT.

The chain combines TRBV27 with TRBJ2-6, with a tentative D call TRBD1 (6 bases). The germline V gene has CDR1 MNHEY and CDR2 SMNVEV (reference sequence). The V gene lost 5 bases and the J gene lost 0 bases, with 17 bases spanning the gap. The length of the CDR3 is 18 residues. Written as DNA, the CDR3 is TGTGCCAGCAGTCCCACAGGGCCCAGATTCTCTGGGGCCAACGTCCTGACTTTC. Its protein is CASSPTGPRFSGANVLTF.

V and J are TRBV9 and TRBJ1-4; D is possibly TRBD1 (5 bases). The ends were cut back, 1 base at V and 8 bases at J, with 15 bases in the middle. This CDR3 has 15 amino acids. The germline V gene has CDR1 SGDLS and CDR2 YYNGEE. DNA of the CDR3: TGTGCCAGCAGCGTAAGTGGGACGGGGGGGGAAAAACTGTTTTTT. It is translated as CASSVSGTGGEKLFF.